Following are 16 T cell receptor beta chains from one sample sequenced in a study of Graves' ophthalmopathy and Graves' hyperthyroidism. For repertoire sequencing, the TCR beta CDR3 regions were amplified from RNA transcripts. First-round RT-PCR relied on HTBI primers, and a second-round multiplex PCR came next. TCRdb ran MiXCR on the multiplex PCR reads and lists one entry per CDR3 protein. The table records tens of thousands of distinct CDR3 sequences, over 40% of them present only once. Sequenced material: peripheral blood. The receptors derive from an adult man with Graves' ophthalmopathy.

This chain joins TRBV10-3 and TRBJ2-1, with TRBD2 matching 11 bases. V lost 0 bases to trimming and J lost 1 base; unmatched junction nucleotides: 5. The CDR3 length is 18 residues. Germline V CDR1 and CDR2: ENHRY, SYGVKD. Here the CDR3 DNA reads TGTGCCATCAGTGAGTCCCCGGGACTAGCGGCGTCCTACAATGAGCAGTTCTTC. It translates to CAISESPGLAASYNEQFF.

The V and J genes are TRBV2 and TRBJ2-1; TRBD2 matches at 9 bases. The V segment lost 3 bases and the J segment 13 bases; nucleotides outside the gene matches: 4. The germline CDR1 and CDR2 sequences are SNHLY and FYNNEI. The CDR3 has 12 amino acids. The CDR3 here is CASSDGSGRQFF. DNA of the CDR3: TGTGCCAGCAGTGACGGTAGCGGGAGACAGTTCTTC. The full variable domain, its missing parts supplied by reference TRBV2 and TRBJ2-1, is EPEVTQTPSHQVTQMGQEVILRCVPISNHLYFYWYRQILGQKVEFLVSFYNNEISEKSEIFDDQFSVERPDGSNFTLKIRSTKLEDSAMYFCASSDGSGRQFFGPGTRLTVL.

The CDR3 protein is CASSEWANQQFF. CDR3 DNA: TGTGCCAGCAGTGAATGGGCAAATCAGCAGTTCTTC. This chain joins TRBV2 and TRBJ2-1; the D is unclear. Germline CDR1 reads SNHLY; CDR2 reads FYNNEI. V was shortened by 2 bases and J by 11 bases, with 10 bases between the two germline ends. The CDR3 spans 12 residues.

This clonotype appeared many times. V is TRBV12-3 or TRBV12-4 and J is TRBJ1-4, with D tentatively TRBD1 (5 bases). The CDR3 is made up of 14 amino acids. V was trimmed by 5 bases and J by 5 bases, leaving 12 bases between them. CDR3 bases: TGTGCCAGCAGTCGAACCGGGACGAATGAAAAACTGTTTTTT. As protein: CASSRTGTNEKLFF.

Details on this clonotype: Compared with germline, one end of the junction differs, possibly owing to a read error. The genes are TRBV7-3 and TRBJ1-5, with D uncertain. The germline CDR1 and CDR2 sequences are SGHTA and FQGTGA. The CDR3 spans 15 residues. In DNA, the CDR3 is TGTGCCAGCAGCGAGGCCAGCGGAGTGAATCAGCCCCAGCACTTT. Its translation: CASSEASGVNQPQHF.

This chain connects TRBV7-7 to TRBJ2-7; weak D call: TRBD1 (6 bases). The germline V gene has CDR1 SSHAT and CDR2 FNYEAQ (reference sequence). CDR3 length: 14 amino acids. The CDR3 sequence: CASSPTGNLYEQYV. CDR3 DNA sequence: TGTGCTAGCAGCCCTACAGGGAACCTCTACGAGCAGTACGTC.

This clonotype came up many times. The chain carries TRBV6-1 and TRBJ1-6, with D uncertain. The V and J ends lost 4 bases and 8 bases respectively, with 12 bases between them. Germline lookup yields CDR1 MNHNS and CDR2 SASEGT. This CDR3 region has 14 residues. The CDR3 region is CASSAGPYYSPLHF. The CDR3 region has the DNA TGTGCCAGCAGTGCCGGGCCCTACTATTCACCCCTCCACTTT.

With respect to this clonotype: The junction differs from germline at one of its ends, possibly a read error. The chain recombines TRBV20-1 with TRBJ2-3; D might be TRBD1 (6 bases). Germline values: CDR1 DFQATT, CDR2 SNEGSKA (reference sequence). The CDR3 spans 17 residues. In DNA, the CDR3 is TGCAGTGCTACATCGGCCTATGGAGGAACTAGGACAGATATGCAGTATTTT. Its protein product is CSATSAYGGTRTDMQYF.

This clonotype qualifies as medium-sized. This chain uses TRBV25-1 with TRBJ2-1; 11 bases match TRBD2. The CDR3 is 15 amino acids. With 5 bases clipped from V and 4 bases from J, the junction kept 4 bases outside the gene matches. Germline-derived CDR1 and CDR2 are MGHDK and SYGVNS. CDR3 nucleotides: TGTGCCAGCAGTCCCCGACTAGCGGGGTACAATGAGCAGTTCTTC. Protein: CASSPRLAGYNEQFF. The variable domain in full, completed from reference TRBV25-1 and TRBJ2-1, reads EADIYQTPRYLVIGTGKKITLECSQTMGHDKMYWYQQDPGMELHLIHYSYGVNSTEKGDLSSESTVSRIRTEHFPLTLESARPSHTSQYLCASSPRLAGYNEQFFGPGTRLTVL.

This clonotype was seen repeatedly, ten times or more. The J gene is TRBJ2-5, the V gene TRBV5-8, with D possibly TRBD2 on 6 matching bases. This CDR3 region has 16 residues. CDR1 SGHTS and CDR2 YDEGEE come from the germline V gene. Trimming shortened V by 2 bases and J by 2 bases, and 16 bases separated the two germline ends. The CDR3 sequence is CASSFGMLASQETQYF. In DNA, the CDR3 is TGTGCCAGCAGCTTTGGTATGCTAGCGTCACAAGAGACCCAGTACTTC.

V is TRBV7-2 and J is TRBJ2-2; weak D call: TRBD2 (6 bases). Germline values: CDR1 SGHTA, CDR2 FQGNSA. CDR3 length: 15 residues. Trimming cost V 1 base and J 2 bases, with 8 bases left between them. CDR3 sequence (DNA): TGTGCCAGCAGCTTAGGGAGGGAAAACACCGGGGAGCTGTTTTTT. Translation gives CASSLGRENTGELFF.

The chain carries TRBV12-3 or TRBV12-4 and TRBJ2-5, with 10 nucleotides matching TRBD2. With V trimmed by 7 bases and J by 5 bases, 10 bases remained unmatched. This CDR3 is 15 amino acids long. The CDR3 reads CASTLRVAGGETQYF. The CDR3 DNA reads TGTGCCAGCACCCTTCGAGTAGCGGGGGGTGAGACCCAGTACTTC.

The genes are TRBV11-2 and TRBJ2-5; tentatively, D is TRBD2 (5 bases). The germline V gene has CDR1 SGHAT and CDR2 FQNNGV. Deletions cut 9 bases from V and 5 bases from J, with 10 bases between. This CDR3 is 11 amino acids long. The CDR3 reads CARCSGETQYF. The CDR3 DNA is TGTGCCAGGTGTTCGGGGGAGACCCAGTACTTC.

This clonotype was recorded only once. The conserved phenylalanine or tryptophan normally closing the CDR3 is absent here, so this likely arose from a read error. The rearrangement joins TRBV20-1 to TRBJ1-3; the D is unclear. This CDR3 is built from 14 residues. Per germline, CDR1 DFQATT and CDR2 SNEGSKA (reference sequence). CDR3 in DNA: TGCAGTGCTAAAGGGCCGATCTCTGGAAACGCCATATATCTT. Its protein is CSAKGPISGNAIYL.

This sequence joins TRBV20-1 and TRBJ1-5, with TRBD1 identical over 11 bases. V lost 0 bases, J lost 1 base, and 8 bases stayed unmatched. Germline V gives CDR1 DFQATT, CDR2 SNEGSKA (reference sequence). The CDR3 is 18 amino acids. CDR3 sequence: CSARELRTGGISNQPQHF. The CDR3 nucleotides are TGCAGTGCTAGAGAACTGAGGACAGGGGGCATAAGCAATCAGCCCCAGCATTTT.

The chain couples TRBV6-5 to TRBJ1-3, with D hard to call. Germline values: CDR1 MNHEY, CDR2 SVGAGI. The CDR3 is 11 residues long. Trimming took off 7 bases at V and 10 bases at J, with 11 bases between the two ends. The CDR3 is CASTAGETIYF. The DNA of the CDR3 is TGTGCCAGCACGGCGGGAGAAACCATATATTTT.